The 25 T cell receptor beta chains listed next were all sequenced from one sample in a study of blood T cell repertoires in COVID-19. Libraries were prepared by immunoSEQ multiplex PCR; TCRdb keeps only in-frame clonotypes and omits some of them. Among a few hundred thousand clones listed, about 85% were seen once. Material for sequencing was PBMCs or T cells enriched from blood (not recorded which). The receptors originated from a woman in her thirties who had recovered from COVID-19.

The chain links TRBV6-5 to TRBJ1-1; 7 bases are a match to TRBD1. The CDR3 is 12 amino acids. CDR1 is MNHEY and CDR2 is SVGAGI in the germline V gene. V trimming: 4 bases; J trimming: 11 bases; junction bases outside the gene matches: 7. The chain's CDR3 is CASSSGTAVAFF. The CDR3 nucleotides are TGTGCCAGCAGTTCCGGGACAGCGGTGGCTTTCTTT.

Comments on this clone: The sample carries other DNA sequences with the same CDR3. V and J are TRBV12-3 or TRBV12-4 and TRBJ1-1; D not resolved. CDR3 length: 11 residues. V dropped 5 bases and J dropped 5 bases, with 6 bases sitting between them. The CDR3 here is CASSRGTEAFF. The CDR3 coding sequence is TGTGCCAGCAGTCGCGGTACTGAAGCTTTCTTT.

With respect to this clone: At the DNA level, this CDR3 is encoded by other sequences in the same sample as well. This sequence joins TRBV7-3 and TRBJ2-2, with D possibly TRBD1 on 5 matching bases. The CDR3 extends over 14 amino acids. CDR1 SGHTA and CDR2 FQGTGA come from the germline V gene. Trimming removed 2 bases at V and 5 bases at J, with 9 bases between. The CDR3 nucleotides read TGTGCCAGCAGCTTATACCAGGGAACCGGGGAGCTGTTTTTT. Amino acid sequence: CASSLYQGTGELFF.

This sequence joins TRBV10-3 and TRBJ1-5; 9 nucleotides agree with TRBD1. This CDR3 is built from 16 residues. Germline lookup yields CDR1 ENHRY and CDR2 SYGVKD. Trimming took 8 bases from V and 7 from J; bases not matched to a gene: 15. This CDR3 reads CAIGAAGQGIGQPQHF. CDR3 DNA sequence: TGTGCCATCGGCGCCGCGGGACAGGGTATCGGCCAGCCCCAGCATTTT.

The chain joins TRBV5-1 to TRBJ2-3; D is uncertain. This CDR3 is 15 amino acids long. V lost 6 bases and J 0 bases, leaving 14 bases between the germline ends. Looked up from germline, CDR1 is SGHRS and CDR2 is YFSETQ. For the CDR3, the DNA is TGCGCCAGCACGGCGGAGTACCCTAGCACAGATACGCAGTATTTT. Protein product: CASTAEYPSTDTQYF.

This sequence joins TRBV4-2 and TRBJ1-1; no clear D. V was clipped by 0 bases and J by 5 bases, with 13 bases between them. Germline assignment: CDR1 LGHNA and CDR2 YNFKEQ. This CDR3 comprises 15 residues. The CDR3 here is CASSQEGLVRTEAFF. The CDR3 region has the DNA TGTGCCAGCAGCCAAGAGGGTCTTGTGCGGACTGAAGCTTTCTTT.

V gene TRBV15 combines with J gene TRBJ2-7, with a possible D match to TRBD2 (5 bases). The germline V gene has CDR1 LNHNV and CDR2 YYDKDF (reference sequence). V lost 2 bases and J lost 0, with 8 bases in between. The CDR3 extends over 14 amino acids. CDR3 in amino acids: CATSRPGISYEQYF. The CDR3 DNA follows: TGTGCCACCAGCAGACCCGGGATCTCCTACGAGCAGTACTTC.

The chain carries TRBV9 and TRBJ2-1; 9 nucleotides line up with TRBD2. The CDR3 extends over 15 amino acids. V lost 2 bases to trimming and J lost 9 bases; unmatched junction nucleotides: 9. CDR1 and CDR2 from the germline V gene are SGDLS and YYNGEE. This chain's CDR3 is CASSVVRGGAGEQFF. The CDR3 DNA reads as TGTGCCAGCAGCGTGGTTCGCGGGGGGGCGGGTGAGCAGTTCTTC.

This clone was observed once. V usage is TRBV5-6 and J usage is TRBJ2-7, with D perhaps matching TRBD2 (7 bases). The CDR3 is 15 residues long. CDR1 and CDR2 from the germline V gene are SGHDT and YYEEEE. Trimming cost V 2 bases and J 7 bases, with 19 bases left between them. The CDR3 loop is CASSFNRIGGGEQYF. The CDR3 nucleotides are TGTGCCAGCAGCTTTAACCGGATAGGGGGAGGGGAGCAGTACTTC. The whole variable domain, filled in from reference TRBV5-6 and TRBJ2-7, reads DAGVTQSPTHLIKTRGQQVTLRCSPKSGHDTVSWYQQALGQGPQFIFQYYEEEERQRGNFPDRFSGHQFPNYSSELNVNALLLGDSALYLCASSFNRIGGGEQYFGPGTRLTVT.

The CDR3, as DNA: TGTGCCACCTCATGGGGGGATCATAATGAAAAACTGTTTTTT. Translated: CATSWGDHNEKLFF. The chain recombines TRBV25-1 with TRBJ1-4; a possible D gene is TRBD1 (5 bases). CDR1 is MGHDK, CDR2 SYGVNS, per germline. V lost 10 bases and J 4 bases, leaving 16 bases between the germline ends. This CDR3 spans 14 amino acids.

This chain uses TRBV28 with TRBJ1-2; D not certain. The V end was cut by 6 bases, the J end by 12 bases, with 20 bases between. CDR1 and CDR2 from the germline V gene are MDHEN and SYDVKM. This CDR3 region has 13 residues. The CDR3 bases are TGTGCCAGCAGCTCACCCGACTCGGTGCAAGACACCTTC. Amino acid sequence: CASSSPDSVQDTF.

V and J are TRBV14 and TRBJ2-1; a possible D gene is TRBD2 (6 bases). This CDR3 contains 17 residues. Trimming left V 1 base short and J 4 bases short, with 17 bases between. Germline lookup yields CDR1 SGHDN and CDR2 FVKESK. CDR3 sequence (DNA): TGTGCCAGCAGCCAAGGTTCGGGCGGGGCGCGGTACAATGAGCAGTTCTTC. Protein product: CASSQGSGGARYNEQFF.

The DNA of the CDR3 is TGTGCCAGCAGCTTGTACAGGGGTCGAAACACTGAAGCTTTCTTT. Translation: CASSLYRGRNTEAFF. J is TRBJ1-1 and V is TRBV13; 7 bases align to TRBD1. The CDR3 has 15 residues. In germline, CDR1 is PRHDT, CDR2 FYEKMQ (reference sequence). Losses at the gene ends were 3 bases for V and 2 bases for J; bases not matched to a gene: 6.

The V and J genes are TRBV2 and TRBJ1-4, with D possibly TRBD1 on 5 matching bases. The V and J ends lost 2 bases and 1 base respectively, with 8 bases between them. This CDR3 contains 15 residues. Germline loops: CDR1 SNHLY, CDR2 FYNNEI. CDR3 residues: CASSENTGTNEKLFF. Written as DNA, the CDR3 is TGTGCCAGCAGTGAAAACACAGGAACTAATGAAAAACTGTTTTTT.

V is TRBV7-3 and J is TRBJ2-1, with 9 bases fitting TRBD2. Looked up from germline, CDR1 is SGHTA and CDR2 is FQGTGA. The CDR3 contains 15 residues. After removal of 1 base from V and 3 bases from J, the junction contained 1 base not matched to a gene. CDR3: CASSLSSGGYNEQFF. The CDR3, as DNA: TGTGCCAGCAGCTTAAGTAGCGGGGGCTACAATGAGCAGTTCTTC.

The rearrangement joins TRBV16 to TRBJ1-3; D is ambiguous. Between the trimmed V and J ends, which lost 2 bases and 0 bases, there was a span of 11 bases. The CDR3 totals 16 residues. Germline V lookup: CDR1 KGHSY, CDR2 FQNENV. CDR3 residues: CASSQQTTSSGNTIYF. CDR3 in DNA: TGTGCCAGCAGCCAACAGACAACAAGCTCTGGAAACACCATATATTTT.

The CDR3 protein is CASSTQGLGTEAFF. The CDR3 DNA follows: TGTGCCAGTAGTACACAGGGGTTGGGCACTGAAGCTTTCTTT. The chain uses TRBV19 and TRBJ1-1; the match to TRBD1 covers 7 bases. Germline V gene sequence: CDR1 LNHDA, CDR2 SQIVND (reference sequence). The V gene end was trimmed by 4 bases and the J gene end by 4 bases; junction bases not matched to a gene: 6. The CDR3 contains 14 residues.

As regards this clone: At one of its ends the junction is not consistent with the germline gene, which may arise from a read error. V gene TRBV19 combines with J gene TRBJ1-2, with 7 bases matching TRBD1. This CDR3 has 16 amino acids. The V gene's germline CDR1 is LNHDA and CDR2 SQIVND (reference sequence). DNA for the CDR3: TGTGCCAGTAGTCTAGATGGACAGGCAGGTATCTATGGCTACACCTTC. Its protein is CASSLDGQAGIYGYTF.

The chain has TRBV19 and TRBJ1-3, with D possibly TRBD1 on 6 matching bases. The CDR3 is 17 residues long. Germline assignment: CDR1 LNHDA and CDR2 SQIVND (reference sequence). V was shortened by 5 bases and J by 0 bases, with 17 bases between the two germline ends. This CDR3 is CASSASRQVHSGNTIYF. The CDR3 DNA reads as TGTGCCAGTAGTGCCTCTAGACAGGTGCACTCTGGAAACACCATATATTTT.

DNA for the CDR3: TGTGCCAGCAGCCCTTGGGACAGCCCCGAGTCCTACAATGAGCAGTTCTTC. Amino acids: CASSPWDSPESYNEQFF. The J gene is TRBJ2-1, the V gene TRBV7-8; 7 bases agree with TRBD1. This CDR3 is 17 amino acids long. Per the germline V gene, CDR1 is SGHVS and CDR2 is FQNEAQ. V shed 5 bases, J shed 1 base, and the junction held 11 bases outside the gene matches.

The chain recombines TRBV7-2 with TRBJ2-5, with 11 positions matching TRBD2. The V gene's germline CDR1 is SGHTA and CDR2 FQGNSA. The V and J ends lost 2 bases and 6 bases, in that order; junction bases with no gene match: 14. This CDR3 contains 18 residues. In DNA, the CDR3 is TGTGCCAGCAGCTTACTCCCCCAAACACTAGCGGGGGACAAGACCCAGTACTTC. This sequence encodes CASSLLPQTLAGDKTQYF.

Comment on this clone: Other DNA sequences in the sample encode the same CDR3. The chain links TRBV19 to TRBJ1-5; D unclear. The CDR3 runs 15 residues. Trimming took 1 base from V and 0 from J, leaving 7 bases between them. The V gene's germline CDR1 is LNHDA and CDR2 SQIVND (reference sequence). As DNA, the CDR3 is TGTGCCAGTAGTATAGCGACACGTAGCAATCAGCCCCAGCATTTT. Encoded protein: CASSIATRSNQPQHF.

This rearrangement joins TRBV19 to TRBJ1-2; D possibly corresponds to TRBD1 (5 bases). Germline V gene sequence: CDR1 LNHDA, CDR2 SQIVND (reference sequence). The germline V and J ends were trimmed by 6 bases and 8 bases, with 19 bases remaining between them. The CDR3 is made up of 14 amino acids. CDR3 DNA sequence: TGTGCCAGTAGAGTTGGCAGGGATCTAGGCGGCTACACCTTC. The encoded protein is CASRVGRDLGGYTF.

This sequence joins TRBV3-1 (or the pseudogene TRBV3-2) and TRBJ1-6, with D uncertain. The V end lost 0 bases, the J end lost 4 bases, and 13 bases lay between the germline ends. Germline-derived CDR1 and CDR2 are LGHDT and YNNKEL (reference sequence). The CDR3 runs to 17 residues. CDR3 nucleotides: TGTGCCAGCAGCCAAGAAAGGCATTCGAGGTATAATTCACCCCTCCACTTT. This gives the protein CASSQERHSRYNSPLHF.

This chain joins TRBV2 and TRBJ1-1; 7 bases match TRBD1. Germline loops: CDR1 SNHLY, CDR2 FYNNEI. This CDR3 contains 14 residues. The junction had 9 bases not matched to a gene; V was cut back by 10 bases and J by 1 base. The chain's CDR3 is CATPSDRANTEAFF. The CDR3 DNA follows: TGTGCCACCCCCAGTGACAGGGCGAACACTGAAGCTTTCTTT.